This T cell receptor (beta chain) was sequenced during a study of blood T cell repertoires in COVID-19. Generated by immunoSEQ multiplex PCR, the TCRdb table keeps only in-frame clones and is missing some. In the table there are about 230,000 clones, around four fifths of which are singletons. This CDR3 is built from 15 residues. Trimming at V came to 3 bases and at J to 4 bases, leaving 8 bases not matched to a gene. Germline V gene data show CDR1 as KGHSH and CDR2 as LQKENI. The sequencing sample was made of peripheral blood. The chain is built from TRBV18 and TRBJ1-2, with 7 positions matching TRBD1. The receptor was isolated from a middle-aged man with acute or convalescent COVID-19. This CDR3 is CASSPAGGKSYGYTF. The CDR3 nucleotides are TGTGCCAGCTCACCTGCAGGGGGAAAGAGCTATGGCTACACCTTC.